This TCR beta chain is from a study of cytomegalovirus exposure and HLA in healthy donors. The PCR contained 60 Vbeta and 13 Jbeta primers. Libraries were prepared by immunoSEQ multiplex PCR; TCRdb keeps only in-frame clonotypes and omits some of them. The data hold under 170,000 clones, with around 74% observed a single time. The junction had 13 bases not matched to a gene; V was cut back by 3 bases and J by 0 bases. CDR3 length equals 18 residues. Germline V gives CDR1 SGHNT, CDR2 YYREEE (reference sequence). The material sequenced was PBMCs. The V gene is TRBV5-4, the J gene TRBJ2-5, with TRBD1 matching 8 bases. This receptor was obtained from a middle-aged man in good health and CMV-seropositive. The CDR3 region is CASSSTPDRGLDQETQYF. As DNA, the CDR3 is TGTGCCAGCAGCTCGACTCCTGACAGGGGCTTAGACCAAGAGACCCAGTACTTC.